This TCR beta chain is from a study of cytomegalovirus exposure and HLA in healthy donors. Whole-study results and caveats: Later analysis identified around 15,000 TCR beta sequences associated with HLA alleles, using a false discovery rate threshold of 0.05. Previous analysis showed most TCR beta V segments were productive about 90% or about 30% of the time.

PCR amplification relied on 60 Vbeta primers (plus 13 Jbeta primers). Using immunoSEQ multiplex PCR, the repertoire was profiled, and TCRdb retains in-frame clones only, with some absent. This table has approximately 74,000 clones, approximately 78% appearing once. This clone showed up just once. Its target is unknown. The CDR3 is 15 residues long. CDR1 MDHEN and CDR2 SYDVKM come from the germline V gene. V dropped 3 bases and J dropped 4 bases, with 15 bases sitting between them. The specimen sequenced was PBMCs. The rearrangement joins TRBV28 to TRBJ1-1, with D maybe TRBD1 (6 bases). The receptor comes from a woman aged 25 to 45 in good health and CMV-seronegative. This chain's CDR3 is CASSFFHRGGTEAFF. CDR3 coding DNA: TGTGCCAGCAGTTTTTTCCATCGAGGGGGCACTGAAGCTTTCTTT.